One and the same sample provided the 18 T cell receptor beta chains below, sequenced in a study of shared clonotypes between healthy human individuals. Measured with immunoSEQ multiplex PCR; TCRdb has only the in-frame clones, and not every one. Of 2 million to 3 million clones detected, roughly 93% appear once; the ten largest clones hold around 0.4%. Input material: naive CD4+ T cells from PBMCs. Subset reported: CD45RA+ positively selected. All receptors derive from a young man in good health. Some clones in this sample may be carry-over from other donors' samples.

CDR3 DNA: TGTGCCAGCAGCCCCCGGACAGGAAACTACGAGCAGTACTTC. Translating gives CASSPRTGNYEQYF. The V gene is TRBV5-8, the J gene TRBJ2-7; TRBD1 matches 7 bases. This CDR3 contains 14 residues. Trimming cost V 4 bases and J 3 bases; bases outside gene matches: 7. Germline V gene lookup returns CDR1 SGHTS and CDR2 YDEGEE.

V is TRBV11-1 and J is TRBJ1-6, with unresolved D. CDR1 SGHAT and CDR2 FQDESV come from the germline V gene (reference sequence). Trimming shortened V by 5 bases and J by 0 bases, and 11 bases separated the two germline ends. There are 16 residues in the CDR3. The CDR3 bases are TGTGCCAGCAGCCGAAGGTGGAGCTCCTATAATTCACCCCTCCACTTT. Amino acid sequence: CASSRRWSSYNSPLHF.

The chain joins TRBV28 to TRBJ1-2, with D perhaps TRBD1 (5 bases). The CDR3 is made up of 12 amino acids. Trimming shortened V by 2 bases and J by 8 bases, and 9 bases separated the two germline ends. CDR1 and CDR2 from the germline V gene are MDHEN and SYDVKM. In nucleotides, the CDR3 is TGTGCCAGCAGTTTAGACCAGGGCGGCTACACCTTC. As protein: CASSLDQGGYTF.

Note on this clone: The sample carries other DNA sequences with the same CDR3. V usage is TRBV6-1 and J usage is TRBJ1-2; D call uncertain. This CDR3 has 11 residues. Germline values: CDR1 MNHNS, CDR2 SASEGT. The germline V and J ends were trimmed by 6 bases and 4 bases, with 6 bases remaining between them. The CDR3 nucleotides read TGTGCCAGCAGCCCAGGCTATGGCTACACCTTC. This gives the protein CASSPGYGYTF.

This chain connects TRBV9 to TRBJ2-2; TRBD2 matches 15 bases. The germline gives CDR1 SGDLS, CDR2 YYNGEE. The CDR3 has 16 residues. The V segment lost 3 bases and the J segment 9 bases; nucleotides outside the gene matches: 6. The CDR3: CASSDTGTSGRRELFF. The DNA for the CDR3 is TGTGCCAGCAGCGATACCGGGACTAGCGGGAGGAGGGAGCTGTTTTTT.

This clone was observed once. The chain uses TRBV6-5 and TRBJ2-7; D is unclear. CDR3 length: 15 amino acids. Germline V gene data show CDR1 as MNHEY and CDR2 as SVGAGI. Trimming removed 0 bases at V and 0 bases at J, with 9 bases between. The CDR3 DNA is TGTGCCAGCAGTTACTCGGGGATTCCCTCCTACGAGCAGTACTTC. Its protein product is CASSYSGIPSYEQYF.

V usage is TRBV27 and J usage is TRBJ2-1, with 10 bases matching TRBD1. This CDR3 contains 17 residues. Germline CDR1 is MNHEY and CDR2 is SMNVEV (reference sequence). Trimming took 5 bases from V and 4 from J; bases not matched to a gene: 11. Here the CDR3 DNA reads TGTGCCAGCAGTCCGGGTTTAGGACAGGGGGATTACAATGAGCAGTTCTTC. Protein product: CASSPGLGQGDYNEQFF.

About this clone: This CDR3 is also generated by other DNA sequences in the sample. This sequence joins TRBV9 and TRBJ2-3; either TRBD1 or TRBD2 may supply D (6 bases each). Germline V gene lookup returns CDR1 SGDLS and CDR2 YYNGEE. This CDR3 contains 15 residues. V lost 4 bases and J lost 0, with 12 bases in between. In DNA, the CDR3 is TGTGCCAGCAGCCCCGTAGGGGGGAGCACAGATACGCAGTATTTT. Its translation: CASSPVGGSTDTQYF. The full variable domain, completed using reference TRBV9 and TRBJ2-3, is DSGVTQTPKHLITATGQRVTLRCSPRSGDLSVYWYQQSLDQGLQFLIQYYNGEERAKGNILERFSAQQFPDLHSELNLSSLELGDSALYFCASSPVGGSTDTQYFGPGTRLTVL.

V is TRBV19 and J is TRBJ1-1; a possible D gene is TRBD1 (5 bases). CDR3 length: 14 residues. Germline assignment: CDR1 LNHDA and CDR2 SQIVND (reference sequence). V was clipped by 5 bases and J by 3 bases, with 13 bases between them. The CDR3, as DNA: TGTGCCAGTAGTGCAGGGTATTCGGACACTGAAGCTTTCTTT. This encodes CASSAGYSDTEAFF.

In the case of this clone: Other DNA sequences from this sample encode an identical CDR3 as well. The CDR3 DNA reads TGCGCCAGCAGTTCAGAATCGTACGAGCAGTACTTC. Translation: CASSSESYEQYF. The chain links TRBV5-1 to TRBJ2-7; no reliable D call. The CDR3 is 12 residues long. With 5 bases removed from V and 4 bases from J, the gap between germline ends came to 10 bases. Germline V gene data show CDR1 as SGHRS and CDR2 as YFSETQ.

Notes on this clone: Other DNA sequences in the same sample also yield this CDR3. The CDR3 bases are TGCGCCAGCAGCTTGGTGCGCGGTAACTATGGCTACACCTTC. Protein sequence: CASSLVRGNYGYTF. This chain connects TRBV5-1 to TRBJ1-2, with unresolved D. The CDR3 runs 14 residues. Trimming pared 0 bases from V and 1 base from J, leaving 7 bases between. Germline V gives CDR1 SGHRS, CDR2 YFSETQ. The entire variable domain, with the rest obtained from reference TRBV5-1 and TRBJ1-2, is as follows: KAGVTQTPRYLIKTRGQQVTLSCSPISGHRSVSWYQQTPGQGLQFLFEYFSETQRNKGNFPGRFSGRQFSNSRSEMNVSTLELGDSALYLCASSLVRGNYGYTFGSGTRLTVV.

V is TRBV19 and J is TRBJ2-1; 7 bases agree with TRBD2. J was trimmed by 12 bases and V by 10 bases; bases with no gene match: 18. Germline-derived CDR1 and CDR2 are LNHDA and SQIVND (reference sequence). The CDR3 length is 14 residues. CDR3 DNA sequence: TGTGCCACAACCCGGGGGAGGGACTGGACGGGGCAGTTCTTC. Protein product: CATTRGRDWTGQFF.

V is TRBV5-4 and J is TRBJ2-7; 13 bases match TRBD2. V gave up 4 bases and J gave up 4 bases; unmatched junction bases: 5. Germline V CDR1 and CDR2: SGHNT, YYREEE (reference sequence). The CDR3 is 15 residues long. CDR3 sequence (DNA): TGTGCCAGCAGCAAAACTAGCGGGAGGGGGTACGAGCAGTACTTC. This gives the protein CASSKTSGRGYEQYF.

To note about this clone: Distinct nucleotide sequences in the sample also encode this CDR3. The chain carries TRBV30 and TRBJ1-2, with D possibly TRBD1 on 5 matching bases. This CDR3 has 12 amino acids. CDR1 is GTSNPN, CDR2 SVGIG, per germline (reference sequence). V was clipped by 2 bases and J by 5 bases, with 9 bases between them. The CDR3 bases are TGTGCCTGGAGTCGGGGGGATTATGGCTACACCTTC. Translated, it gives CAWSRGDYGYTF.

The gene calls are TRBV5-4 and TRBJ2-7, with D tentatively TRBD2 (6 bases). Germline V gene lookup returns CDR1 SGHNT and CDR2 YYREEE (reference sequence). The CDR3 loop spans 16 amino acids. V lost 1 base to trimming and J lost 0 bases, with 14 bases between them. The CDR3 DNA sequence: TGTGCCAGCAGCTTGAGTCCGGGAGAGAGCTCCTACGAGCAGTACTTC. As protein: CASSLSPGESSYEQYF.

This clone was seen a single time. CDR3 residues: CASSPLDQHEQYF. The CDR3 nucleotides are TGTGCCAGCTCACCACTTGACCAACACGAGCAGTACTTC. This chain connects TRBV18 to TRBJ2-7, with D hard to call. The CDR3 runs to 13 residues. Germline CDR1 KGHSH, CDR2 LQKENI. The V end lost 1 base, the J end lost 5 bases, and 9 bases lay between the germline ends.

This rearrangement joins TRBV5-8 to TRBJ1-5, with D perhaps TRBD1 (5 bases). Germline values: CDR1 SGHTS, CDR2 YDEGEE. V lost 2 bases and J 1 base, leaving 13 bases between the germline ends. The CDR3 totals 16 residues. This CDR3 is CASSLFPRDSNQPQHF. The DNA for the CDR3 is TGTGCCAGCAGCTTATTTCCGCGGGACAGCAATCAGCCCCAGCATTTT.

The CDR3 loop is CASSAQGKDTQYF. In DNA form, the CDR3 reads TGTGCCAGCAGTGCACAGGGTAAGGATACGCAGTATTTT. V and J are TRBV6-1 and TRBJ2-3; D is possibly TRBD1 (6 bases). CDR3 size: 13 residues. CDR1 MNHNS and CDR2 SASEGT come from the germline V gene. V gave up 4 bases and J gave up 6 bases, with 11 bases separating them.